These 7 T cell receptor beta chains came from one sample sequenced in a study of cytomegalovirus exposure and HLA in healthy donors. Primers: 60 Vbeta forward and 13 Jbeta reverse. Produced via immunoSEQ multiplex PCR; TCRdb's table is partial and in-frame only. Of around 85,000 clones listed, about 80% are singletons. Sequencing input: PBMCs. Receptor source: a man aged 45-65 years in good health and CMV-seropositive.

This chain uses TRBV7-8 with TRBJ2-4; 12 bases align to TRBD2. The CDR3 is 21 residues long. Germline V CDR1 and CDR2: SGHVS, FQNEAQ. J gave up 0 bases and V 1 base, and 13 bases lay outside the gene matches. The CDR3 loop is CASSLEGSGTSGLLAKNIQYF. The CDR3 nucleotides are TGTGCCAGCAGCTTAGAAGGCTCCGGGACTAGCGGGCTACTAGCCAAAAACATTCAGTACTTC.

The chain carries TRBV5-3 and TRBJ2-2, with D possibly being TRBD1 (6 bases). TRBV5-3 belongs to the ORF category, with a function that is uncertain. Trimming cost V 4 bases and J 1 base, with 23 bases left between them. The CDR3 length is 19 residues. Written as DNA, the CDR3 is TGTGCCAGAAGCCAACCCGGGACACAGATTCTCCTGAACACCGGGGAGCTGTTTTTT. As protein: CARSQPGTQILLNTGELFF.

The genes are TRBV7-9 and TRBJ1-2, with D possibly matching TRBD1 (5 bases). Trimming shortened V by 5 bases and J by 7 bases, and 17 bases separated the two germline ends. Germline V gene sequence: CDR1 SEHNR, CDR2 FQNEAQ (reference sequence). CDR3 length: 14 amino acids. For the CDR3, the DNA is TGTGCCAGCAGCGGGGGGTATGGGGCGAGTGGCTACACCTTC. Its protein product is CASSGGYGASGYTF.

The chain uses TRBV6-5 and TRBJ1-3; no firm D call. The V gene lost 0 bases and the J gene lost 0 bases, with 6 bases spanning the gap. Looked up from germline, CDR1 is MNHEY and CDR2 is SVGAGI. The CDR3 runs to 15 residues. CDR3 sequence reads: CASSYSGVSGNTIYF. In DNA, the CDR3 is TGTGCCAGCAGTTACTCCGGGGTCTCTGGAAACACCATATATTTT.

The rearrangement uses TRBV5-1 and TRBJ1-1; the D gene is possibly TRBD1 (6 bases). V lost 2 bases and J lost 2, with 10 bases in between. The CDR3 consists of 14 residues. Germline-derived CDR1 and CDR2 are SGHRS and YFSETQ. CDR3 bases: TGCGCCAGCAGCTTCGGGGGGGCAAACACTGAAGCTTTCTTT. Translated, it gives CASSFGGANTEAFF.

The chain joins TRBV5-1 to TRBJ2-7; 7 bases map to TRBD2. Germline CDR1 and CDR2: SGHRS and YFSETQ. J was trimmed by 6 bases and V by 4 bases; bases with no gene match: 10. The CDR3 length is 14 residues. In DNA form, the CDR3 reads TGCGCCAGCAGCGAAGCGGGAAATAGGGTCGAGCAGTACTTC. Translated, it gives CASSEAGNRVEQYF.

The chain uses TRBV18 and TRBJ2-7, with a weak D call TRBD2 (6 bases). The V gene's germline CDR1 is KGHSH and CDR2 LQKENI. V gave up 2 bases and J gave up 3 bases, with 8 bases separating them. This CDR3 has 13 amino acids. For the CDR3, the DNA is TGTGCCAGCTCACCAGGGGGGAGCTACGAGCAGTACTTC. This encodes CASSPGGSYEQYF.